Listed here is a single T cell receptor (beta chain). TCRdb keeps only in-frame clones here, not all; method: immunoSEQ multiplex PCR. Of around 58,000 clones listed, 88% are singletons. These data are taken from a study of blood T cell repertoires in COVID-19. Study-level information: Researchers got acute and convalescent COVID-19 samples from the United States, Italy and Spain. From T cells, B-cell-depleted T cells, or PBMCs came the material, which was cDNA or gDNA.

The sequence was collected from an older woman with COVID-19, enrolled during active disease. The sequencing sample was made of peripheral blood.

The DNA for the CDR3 is TGTGCCAGCAGCTTAGGGTCTGGGGAGGCAGATACGCAGTATTTT. This sequence encodes CASSLGSGEADTQYF. The chain employs TRBV13 and TRBJ2-3, with a possible D match to TRBD2 (6 bases). This CDR3 spans 15 amino acids. Germline loops: CDR1 PRHDT, CDR2 FYEKMQ (reference sequence). V was pared by 0 bases and J by 4 bases, with 11 bases between.